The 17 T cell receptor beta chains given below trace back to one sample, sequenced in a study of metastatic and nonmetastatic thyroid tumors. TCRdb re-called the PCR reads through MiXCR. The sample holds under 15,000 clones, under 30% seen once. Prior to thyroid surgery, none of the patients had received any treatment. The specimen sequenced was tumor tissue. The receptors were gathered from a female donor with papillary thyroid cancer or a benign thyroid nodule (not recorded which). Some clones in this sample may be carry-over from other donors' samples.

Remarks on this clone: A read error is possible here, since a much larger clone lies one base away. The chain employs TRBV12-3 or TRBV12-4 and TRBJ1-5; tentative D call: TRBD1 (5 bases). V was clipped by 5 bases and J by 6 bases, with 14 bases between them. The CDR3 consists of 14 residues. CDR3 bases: TGTGCCAGCAGTCCACATGGGGCGGCTCAGCCCCAGCATTTT. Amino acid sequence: CASSPHGAAQPQHF.

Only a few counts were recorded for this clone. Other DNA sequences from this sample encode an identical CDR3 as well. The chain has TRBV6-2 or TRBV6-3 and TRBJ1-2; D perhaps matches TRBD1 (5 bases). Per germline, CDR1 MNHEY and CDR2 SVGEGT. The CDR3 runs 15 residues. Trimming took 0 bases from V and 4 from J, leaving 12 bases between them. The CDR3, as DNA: TGTGCCAGCAGTTACTCGTGGGGCGCTGGCTATGGCTACACCTTC. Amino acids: CASSYSWGAGYGYTF.

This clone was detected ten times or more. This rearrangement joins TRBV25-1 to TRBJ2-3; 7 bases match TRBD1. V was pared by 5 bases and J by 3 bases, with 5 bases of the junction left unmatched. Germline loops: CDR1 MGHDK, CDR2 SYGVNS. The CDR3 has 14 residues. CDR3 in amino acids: CASSPRGWTDTQYF. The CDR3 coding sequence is TGTGCCAGCAGTCCCAGGGGGTGGACAGATACGCAGTATTTT.

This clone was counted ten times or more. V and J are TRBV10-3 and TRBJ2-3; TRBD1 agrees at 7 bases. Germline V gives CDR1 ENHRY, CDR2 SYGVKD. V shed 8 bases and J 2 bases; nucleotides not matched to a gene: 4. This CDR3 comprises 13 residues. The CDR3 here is CAIDEGATDTQYF. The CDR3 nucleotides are TGTGCCATCGATGAGGGGGCCACAGATACGCAGTATTTT.

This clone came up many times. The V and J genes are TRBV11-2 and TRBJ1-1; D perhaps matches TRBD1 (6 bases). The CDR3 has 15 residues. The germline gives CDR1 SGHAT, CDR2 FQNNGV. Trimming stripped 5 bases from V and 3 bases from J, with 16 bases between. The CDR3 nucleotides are TGTGCCAGCAGCAGCCGGCAGGGGTGGGACACTGAAGCTTTCTTT. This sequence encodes CASSSRQGWDTEAFF.

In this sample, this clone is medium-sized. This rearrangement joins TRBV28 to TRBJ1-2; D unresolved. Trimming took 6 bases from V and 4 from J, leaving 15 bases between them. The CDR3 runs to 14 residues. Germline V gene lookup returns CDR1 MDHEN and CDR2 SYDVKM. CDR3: CASRPRGLAYGYTF. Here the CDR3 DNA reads TGTGCCAGCAGGCCCCGGGGTCTCGCCTATGGCTACACCTTC.

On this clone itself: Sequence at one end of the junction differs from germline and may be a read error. CDR3 protein: CASSGDWGEGEHFF. The CDR3 DNA is TGTGCCAGCAGTGGGGACTGGGGGGAGGGGGAGCATTTCTTC. The chain links TRBV6-2 or TRBV6-3 to TRBJ2-1, with D maybe TRBD2 (7 bases). Germline CDR1 is MNHEY and CDR2 is SVGEGT. This CDR3 comprises 14 residues.

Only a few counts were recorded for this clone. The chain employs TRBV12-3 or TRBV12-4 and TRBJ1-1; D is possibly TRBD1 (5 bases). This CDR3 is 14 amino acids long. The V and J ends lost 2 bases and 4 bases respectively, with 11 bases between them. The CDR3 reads CASSLRGAGTEAFF. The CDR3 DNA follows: TGTGCCAGCAGTTTACGAGGGGCGGGCACTGAAGCTTTCTTT.

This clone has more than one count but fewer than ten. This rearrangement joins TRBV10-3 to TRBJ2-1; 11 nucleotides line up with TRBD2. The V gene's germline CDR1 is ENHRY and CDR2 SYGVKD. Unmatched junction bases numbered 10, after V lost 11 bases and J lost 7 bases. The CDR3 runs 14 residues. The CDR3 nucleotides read TGTGCCTCCATCAGTGGACTAGCGGGTAATGAGCAGTTCTTC. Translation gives CASISGLAGNEQFF.

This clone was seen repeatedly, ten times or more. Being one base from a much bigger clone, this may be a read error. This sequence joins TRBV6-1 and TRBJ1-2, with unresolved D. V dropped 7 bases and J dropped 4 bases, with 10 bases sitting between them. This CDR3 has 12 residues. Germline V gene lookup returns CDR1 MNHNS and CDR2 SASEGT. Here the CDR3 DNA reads TGTGCCAGCATGGAGAGAACCTATGGCTACACCTTC. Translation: CASMERTYGYTF.

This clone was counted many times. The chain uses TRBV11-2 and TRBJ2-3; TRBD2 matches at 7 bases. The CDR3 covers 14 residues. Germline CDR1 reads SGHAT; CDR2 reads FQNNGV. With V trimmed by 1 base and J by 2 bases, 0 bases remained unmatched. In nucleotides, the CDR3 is TGTGCCAGCAGCTTAGGGGACTACACAGATACGCAGTATTTT. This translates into CASSLGDYTDTQYF.

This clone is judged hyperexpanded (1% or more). CDR3 DNA sequence: TGTGCCACCAGCATAGAAACAGATACGCAGTATTTT. This codes for CATSIETDTQYF. This chain joins TRBV15 and TRBJ2-3; D remains ambiguous. The CDR3 is 12 residues long. Germline V lookup: CDR1 LNHNV, CDR2 YYDKDF (reference sequence). Trimming cost V 4 bases and J 3 bases, with 5 bases left between them.

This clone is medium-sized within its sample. CDR3 DNA: TGTGCCAGCAGTTGGACAGTTATGAACACTGAAGCTTTCTTT. Amino acid sequence: CASSWTVMNTEAFF. V is TRBV28 and J is TRBJ1-1; possibly TRBD1 for D (6 bases). Germline V gives CDR1 MDHEN, CDR2 SYDVKM. Trimming took off 4 bases at V and 0 bases at J, with 9 bases between the two ends. This CDR3 is 14 amino acids long.

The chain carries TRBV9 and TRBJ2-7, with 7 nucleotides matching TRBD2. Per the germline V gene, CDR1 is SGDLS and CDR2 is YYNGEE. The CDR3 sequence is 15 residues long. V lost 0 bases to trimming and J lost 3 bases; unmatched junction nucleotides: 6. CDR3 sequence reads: CASSVGPGGGYEQYF. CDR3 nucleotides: TGTGCCAGCAGCGTAGGCCCGGGAGGAGGCTACGAGCAGTACTTC. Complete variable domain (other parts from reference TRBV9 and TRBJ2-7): DSGVTQTPKHLITATGQRVTLRCSPRSGDLSVYWYQQSLDQGLQFLIQYYNGEERAKGNILERFSAQQFPDLHSELNLSSLELGDSALYFCASSVGPGGGYEQYFGPGTRLTVT.

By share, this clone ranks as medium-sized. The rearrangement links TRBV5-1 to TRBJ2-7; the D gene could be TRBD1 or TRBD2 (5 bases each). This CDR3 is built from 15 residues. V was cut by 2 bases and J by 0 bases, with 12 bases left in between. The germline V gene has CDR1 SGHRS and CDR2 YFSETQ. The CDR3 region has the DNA TGCGCCAGCAGCTTAGGGACCGTGAGCTCCTACGAGCAGTACTTC. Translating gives CASSLGTVSSYEQYF.

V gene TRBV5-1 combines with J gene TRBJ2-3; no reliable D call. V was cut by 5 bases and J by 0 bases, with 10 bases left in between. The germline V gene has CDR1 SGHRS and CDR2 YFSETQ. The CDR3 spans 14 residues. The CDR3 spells CASRFDWSTDTQYF. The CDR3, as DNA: TGCGCCAGCAGATTCGACTGGAGCACAGATACGCAGTATTTT.

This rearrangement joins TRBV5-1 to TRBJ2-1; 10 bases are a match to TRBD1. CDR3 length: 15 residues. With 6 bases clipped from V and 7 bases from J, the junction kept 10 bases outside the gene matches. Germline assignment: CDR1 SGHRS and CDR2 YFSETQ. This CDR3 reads CASTDRDRGANEQFF. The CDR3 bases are TGCGCCAGCACGGATAGGGACAGGGGTGCAAATGAGCAGTTCTTC. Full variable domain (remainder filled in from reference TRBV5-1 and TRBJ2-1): KAGVTQTPRYLIKTRGQQVTLSCSPISGHRSVSWYQQTPGQGLQFLFEYFSETQRNKGNFPGRFSGRQFSNSRSEMNVSTLELGDSALYLCASTDRDRGANEQFFGPGTRLTVL.